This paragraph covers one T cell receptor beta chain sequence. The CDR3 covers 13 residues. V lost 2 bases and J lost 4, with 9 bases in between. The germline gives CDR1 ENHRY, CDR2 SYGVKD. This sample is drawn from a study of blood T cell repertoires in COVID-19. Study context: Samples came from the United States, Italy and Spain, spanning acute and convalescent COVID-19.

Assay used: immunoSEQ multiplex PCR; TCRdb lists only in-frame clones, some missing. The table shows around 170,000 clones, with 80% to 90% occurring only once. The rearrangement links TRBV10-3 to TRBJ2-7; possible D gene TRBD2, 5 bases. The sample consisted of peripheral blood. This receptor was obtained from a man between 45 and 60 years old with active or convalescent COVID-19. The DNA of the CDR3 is TGTGCCATCAGTGAGAGCCGGGGTTACGAGCAGTACTTC. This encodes CAISESRGYEQYF.